This T cell receptor beta chain emerged from a study of Graves' ophthalmopathy and Graves' hyperthyroidism. Study results and limitations: Using a 13-signature model, the authors split ophthalmopathy from stable hyperthyroidism, with 85% to 90% sensitivity and 70% to 83% specificity. Most thyroid clonotypes with frequency above 0.001 were detected in blood too.

Amplified TCR beta CDR3 regions were obtained using RNA transcripts as template. RT-PCR with HTBI primers came first, then second-round multiplex PCR. TCRdb itself ran the multiplex PCR reads through MiXCR, one entry per CDR3 protein. The sample holds approximately 1.2 million distinct CDR3 sequences, 36% seen once. Eligible hyperthyroidism cases comprised new diagnoses of under 2 months' duration in individuals aged 18 to 65. The V gene lost 5 bases and the J gene lost 0 bases, with 11 bases spanning the gap. This CDR3 contains 14 residues. Germline lookup yields CDR1 SGHNT and CDR2 YYREEE (reference sequence). Remarks on this clonotype: Its antigen is currently unknown.

This chain connects TRBV5-4 to TRBJ2-5; no definite D call. The material sequenced was peripheral blood or thyroid tissue (not recorded which). The receptor comes from an adult man with Graves' hyperthyroidism. In DNA, the CDR3 is TGTGCCAGCAGTGAATTGGCAAACCAAGAGACCCAGTACTTC. Translation gives CASSELANQETQYF. Full variable domain (missing parts from reference TRBV5-4 and TRBJ2-5): ETGVTQSPTHLIKTRGQQVTLRCSSQSGHNTVSWYQQALGQGPQFIFQYYREEENGRGNFPPRFSGLQFPNYSSELNVNALELDDSALYLCASSELANQETQYFGPGTRLLVL.